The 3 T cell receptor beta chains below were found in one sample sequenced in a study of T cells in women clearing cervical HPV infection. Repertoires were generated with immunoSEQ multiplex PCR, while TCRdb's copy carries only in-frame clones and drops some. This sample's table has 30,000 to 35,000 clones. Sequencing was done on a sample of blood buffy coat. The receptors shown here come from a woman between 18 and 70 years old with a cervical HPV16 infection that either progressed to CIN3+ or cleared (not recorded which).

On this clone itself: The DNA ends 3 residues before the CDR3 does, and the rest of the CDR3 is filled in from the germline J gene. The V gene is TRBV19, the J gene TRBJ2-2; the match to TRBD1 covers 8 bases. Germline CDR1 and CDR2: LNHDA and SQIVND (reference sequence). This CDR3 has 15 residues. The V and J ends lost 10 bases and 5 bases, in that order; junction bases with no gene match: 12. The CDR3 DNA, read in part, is TGTGCCACCCTCCGCGGACAGGGATGGACCGGGGAG. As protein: CATLRGQGWTGE. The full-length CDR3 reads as CATLRGQGWTGELFF.

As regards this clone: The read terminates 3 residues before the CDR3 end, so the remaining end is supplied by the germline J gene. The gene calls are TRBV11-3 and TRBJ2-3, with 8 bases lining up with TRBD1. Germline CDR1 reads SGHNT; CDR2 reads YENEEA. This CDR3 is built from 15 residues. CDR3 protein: CASSLVAGGRQTQYF. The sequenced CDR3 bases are TGTGCCAGCAGCTTAGTGGCAGGGGGCCGTCAGACG.

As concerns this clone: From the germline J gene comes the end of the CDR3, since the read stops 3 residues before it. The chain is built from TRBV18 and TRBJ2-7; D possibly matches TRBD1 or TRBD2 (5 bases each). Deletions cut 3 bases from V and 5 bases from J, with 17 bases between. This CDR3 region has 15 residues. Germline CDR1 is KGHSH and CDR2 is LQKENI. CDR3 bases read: TGTGCCAGCTCACCCTCTGGGGCAGGGAGCCACGAG. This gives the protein CASSPSGAGSHE. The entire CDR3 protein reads CASSPSGAGSHEQYF.